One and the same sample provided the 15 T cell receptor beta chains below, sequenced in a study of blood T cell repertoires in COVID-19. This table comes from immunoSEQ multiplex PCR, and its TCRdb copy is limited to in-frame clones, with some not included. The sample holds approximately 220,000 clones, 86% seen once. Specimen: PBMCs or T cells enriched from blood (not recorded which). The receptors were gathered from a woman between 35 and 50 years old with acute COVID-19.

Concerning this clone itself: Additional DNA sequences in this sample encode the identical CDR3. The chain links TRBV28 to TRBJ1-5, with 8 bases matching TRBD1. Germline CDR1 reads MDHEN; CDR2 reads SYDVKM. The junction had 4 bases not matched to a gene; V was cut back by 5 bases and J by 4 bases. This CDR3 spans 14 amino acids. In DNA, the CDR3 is TGTGCCAGCAGTCTCACAGGGGGGAATCAGCCCCAGCATTTT. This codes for CASSLTGGNQPQHF.

DNA for the CDR3: TGTGCCAGCAGCCTTTTGAGCTACCCGTCATCATACGAGCAGTACTTC. Protein sequence: CASSLLSYPSSYEQYF. V is TRBV3-1 (or the pseudogene TRBV3-2) and J is TRBJ2-7; no definite D call. Germline CDR1 reads LGHDT; CDR2 reads YNNKEL (reference sequence). The CDR3 sequence is 16 residues long. V dropped 4 bases and J dropped 4 bases, with 20 bases sitting between them.

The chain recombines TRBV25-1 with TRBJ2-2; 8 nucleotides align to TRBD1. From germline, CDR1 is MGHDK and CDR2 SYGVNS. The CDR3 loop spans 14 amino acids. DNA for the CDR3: TGTCTGAAAGAGGACCAGGGGGCGTCCGGGGAGCTGTTTTTT. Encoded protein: CLKEDQGASGELFF. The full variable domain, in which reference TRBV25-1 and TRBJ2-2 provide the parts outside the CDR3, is EADIYQTPRYLVIGTGKKITLECSQTMGHDKMYWYQQDPGMELHLIHYSYGVNSTEKGDLSSESTVSRIRTEHFPLTLESARPSHTSQYLCLKEDQGASGELFFGEGSRLTVL.

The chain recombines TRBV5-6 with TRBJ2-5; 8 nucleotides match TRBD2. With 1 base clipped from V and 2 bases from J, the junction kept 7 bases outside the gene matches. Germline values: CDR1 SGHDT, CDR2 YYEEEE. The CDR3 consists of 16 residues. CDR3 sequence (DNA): TGTGCCAGCAGCTTGCCGACTAGCGAAGAACAAGAGACCCAGTACTTC. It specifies CASSLPTSEEQETQYF.

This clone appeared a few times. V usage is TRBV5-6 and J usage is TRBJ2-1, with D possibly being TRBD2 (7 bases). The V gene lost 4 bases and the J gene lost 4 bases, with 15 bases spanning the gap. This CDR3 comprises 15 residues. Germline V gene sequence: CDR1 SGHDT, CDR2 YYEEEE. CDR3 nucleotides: TGTGCCAGCAGCCGTCGGGGGGCTGTGTACAATGAGCAGTTCTTC. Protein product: CASSRRGAVYNEQFF.

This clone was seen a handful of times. The CDR3 region has the DNA TGTGCCAGCAGCCTCCACCTGGAGTCGAATGAGCAGTTCTTC. This codes for CASSLHLESNEQFF. This chain uses TRBV4-2 with TRBJ2-1; D gene uncertain. CDR1 and CDR2 from the germline V gene are LGHNA and YNFKEQ. This CDR3 is built from 14 residues. Trimming shortened V by 4 bases and J by 7 bases, and 14 bases separated the two germline ends.

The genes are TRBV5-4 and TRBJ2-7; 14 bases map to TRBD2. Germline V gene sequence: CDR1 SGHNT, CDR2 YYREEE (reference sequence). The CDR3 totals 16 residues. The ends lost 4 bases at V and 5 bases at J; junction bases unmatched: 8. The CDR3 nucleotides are TGTGCCAGCAGCATAGCTCGGACTAGCGGGAGGAACGAGCAGTACTTC. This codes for CASSIARTSGRNEQYF.

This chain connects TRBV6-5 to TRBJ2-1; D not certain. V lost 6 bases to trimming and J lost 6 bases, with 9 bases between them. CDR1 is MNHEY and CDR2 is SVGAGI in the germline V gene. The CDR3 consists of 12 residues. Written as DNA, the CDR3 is TGTGCCAGCAGCGAGCTAATCAATGAGCAGTTCTTC. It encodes CASSELINEQFF.

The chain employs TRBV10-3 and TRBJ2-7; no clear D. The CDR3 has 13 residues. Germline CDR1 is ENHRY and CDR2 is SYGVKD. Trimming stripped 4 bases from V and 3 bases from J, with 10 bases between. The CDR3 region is CAISVNTNYEQYF. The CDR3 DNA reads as TGTGCCATCAGTGTAAACACAAACTACGAGCAGTACTTC.

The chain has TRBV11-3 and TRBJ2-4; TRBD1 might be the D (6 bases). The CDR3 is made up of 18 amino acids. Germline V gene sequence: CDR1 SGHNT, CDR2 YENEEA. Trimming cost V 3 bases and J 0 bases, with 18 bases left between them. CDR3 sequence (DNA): TGTGCCAGCAGCTTCCCCCCTGGACAGTTGGGAGCCAAAAACATTCAGTACTTC. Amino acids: CASSFPPGQLGAKNIQYF.

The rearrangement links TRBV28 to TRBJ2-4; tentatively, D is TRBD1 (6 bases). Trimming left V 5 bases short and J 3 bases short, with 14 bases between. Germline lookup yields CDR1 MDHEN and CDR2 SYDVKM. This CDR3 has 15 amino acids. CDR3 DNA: TGTGCCAGCAGTACACAGGGATCGCTCAAAAACATTCAGTACTTC. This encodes CASSTQGSLKNIQYF.

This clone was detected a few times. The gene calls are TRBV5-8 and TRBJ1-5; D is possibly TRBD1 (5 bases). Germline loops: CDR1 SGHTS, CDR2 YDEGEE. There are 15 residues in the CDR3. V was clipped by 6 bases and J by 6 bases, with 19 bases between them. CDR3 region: CASIQSGQGAQPQHF. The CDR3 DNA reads TGTGCCAGCATCCAGTCGGGTCAGGGCGCTCAGCCCCAGCATTTT.

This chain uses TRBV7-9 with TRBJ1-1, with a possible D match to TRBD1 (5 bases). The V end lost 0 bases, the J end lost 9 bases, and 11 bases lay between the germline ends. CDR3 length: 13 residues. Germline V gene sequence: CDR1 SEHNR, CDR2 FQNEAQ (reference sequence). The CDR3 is CASSLAGRGKAFF. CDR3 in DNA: TGTGCCAGCAGCTTAGCAGGGCGGGGGAAAGCTTTCTTT.

The DNA of the CDR3 is TGTGCCTGGGGAGAACTCCTCTCCTACAATGAGCAGTTCTTC. Translated: CAWGELLSYNEQFF. This chain joins TRBV2 and TRBJ2-1; D perhaps matches TRBD2 (5 bases). Germline V CDR1 and CDR2: SNHLY, FYNNEI. The CDR3 spans 14 residues. Trimming took off 11 bases at V and 0 bases at J, with 14 bases between the two ends. The whole variable domain, filled in from reference TRBV2 and TRBJ2-1, reads EPEVTQTPSHQVTQMGQEVILRCVPISNHLYFYWYRQILGQKVEFLVSFYNNEISEKSEIFDDQFSVERPDGSNFTLKIRSTKLEDSAMYFCAWGELLSYNEQFFGPGTRLTVL.

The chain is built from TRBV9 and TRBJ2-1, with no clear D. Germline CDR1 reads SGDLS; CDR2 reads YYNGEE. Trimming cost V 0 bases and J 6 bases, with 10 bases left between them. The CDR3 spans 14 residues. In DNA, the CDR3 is TGTGCCAGCAGCGTAGGCCCGGGTTCCAATGAGCAGTTCTTC. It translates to CASSVGPGSNEQFF.